This record covers a single T cell receptor beta chain. Antigen unknown. The entry originates in a study of shared clonotypes between healthy human individuals. Findings of the study overall: Naive CD4 clonotypes were shared across a handful of donors at roughly 4.6%.

The CDR3 sequence is 12 residues long. From germline, CDR1 is LGHNT and CDR2 FRNRAP. V lost 3 bases, J lost 3 bases, and 2 bases lay in between. Generated by immunoSEQ multiplex PCR, the TCRdb table keeps only in-frame clones and is missing some. The sample records just over 2,000,000 clones, 85% to 95% being singletons. The TCR sequence derives from a man aged 18 to 35 in good health. Sample: naive CD4+ T cells sorted from blood. The subset is: CD45RA+ positively selected. This chain uses TRBV12-5 with TRBJ2-2; D gene unclear. CDR3 loop: CASGFYTGELFF. Written as DNA, the CDR3 is TGTGCTAGTGGTTTTTACACCGGGGAGCTGTTTTTT.